Below are 30 T cell receptor beta chains sequenced from a single sample in a study of T cells in Graves' hyperthyroidism and ophthalmopathy (dated by TCRdb to the late 2010s). Library preparation used multiplex PCR. Instrument on record: Illumina HiSeq 2000. The TCR beta CDR3 regions were amplified from the RNA transcripts. The first round of RT-PCR for the TCR CDR3 was performed with the HTBI primer set and the Qiagen OneStep RT-PCR kit. TCRdb's own reprocessing of the public reads used fastp at Q25 and MiXCR and kept productive beta chains. Rows are unified per CDR3 protein, each entry keeping the most common DNA and genes. The sample table shows roughly 500,000 distinct CDR3 sequences, and around 43% are seen once. The ten largest clones add up to 35% to 50% of the sample. Source material: peripheral blood or thyroid tissue (not recorded which). Receptors originate from an adult woman with Graves' disease, either hyperthyroidism or ophthalmopathy (not recorded which).

There are a few counts of this clonotype. The chain uses TRBV7-9 and TRBJ2-2, with 7 positions matching TRBD2. The V gene end was trimmed by 11 bases and the J gene end by 14 bases; junction bases not matched to a gene: 14. The length of the CDR3 is 12 residues. The germline V gene encodes CDR1 SEHNR and CDR2 FQNEAQ (reference sequence). CDR3 DNA sequence: TGTGCCTCCCCAAGGTCGGCGGGAGATCTGTTTTTT. The encoded protein is CASPRSAGDLFF.

About this clonotype itself: The CDR3 does not end in the conserved phenylalanine or tryptophan, so this is likely a read error. The DNA is left out, because the CDR3 cannot be placed on it with certainty; the CDR3 is given as TCRdb lists it. This sequence joins TRBV14 and TRBJ1-1; the D call TRBD1 from the table was never checked on the DNA. The CDR3 adds up to 11 amino acids, both ends counted. In germline, CDR1 is SGHDN, CDR2 FVKESK. CDR3 amino acids: CASSRTGHTFR.

J is TRBJ1-5 and V is TRBV15; no reliable D call. From germline, CDR1 is LNHNV and CDR2 YYDKDF (reference sequence). The CDR3 spans 14 residues. Trimming pared 0 bases from V and 5 bases from J, leaving 8 bases between. CDR3 residues: CATSRDGWDQPQHF. In DNA form, the CDR3 reads TGTGCCACCAGCAGAGATGGTTGGGATCAGCCCCAGCATTTT.

This clonotype was counted at least ten times. The chain is built from TRBV15 and TRBJ1-4, with D perhaps TRBD1 (5 bases). V was clipped by 7 bases and J by 11 bases, with 17 bases between them. The V gene's germline CDR1 is LNHNV and CDR2 YYDKDF (reference sequence). The CDR3 contains 13 residues. CDR3 region: CATTGTGPSKLFF. The CDR3, as DNA: TGTGCCACCACCGGGACGGGACCTTCGAAACTGTTTTTT.

This clonotype was seen repeatedly, ten times or more. The chain joins TRBV5-1 to TRBJ1-4; D unresolved. The germline V and J ends were trimmed by 1 base and 3 bases, with 7 bases remaining between them. CDR3 length: 14 amino acids. The germline V gene encodes CDR1 SGHRS and CDR2 YFSETQ. The chain's CDR3 is CASSLLRPNEKLFF. The CDR3 coding sequence is TGCGCCAGCAGCTTGCTTCGGCCTAATGAAAAACTGTTTTTT.

This clonotype has only a few counts. This rearrangement joins TRBV7-2 to TRBJ2-5, with unresolved D. The germline CDR1 and CDR2 sequences are SGHTA and FQGNSA. Between the trimmed V and J ends, which lost 4 bases and 2 bases, there was a span of 11 bases. This CDR3 has 14 amino acids. The CDR3 sequence: CASSSADGQETQYF. The CDR3 DNA sequence: TGTGCCAGCAGCTCCGCGGACGGTCAAGAGACCCAGTACTTC.

This clonotype was observed many times. This chain connects TRBV11-2 to TRBJ1-3, with D unresolved. Germline V lookup: CDR1 SGHAT, CDR2 FQNNGV. V lost 4 bases to trimming and J lost 4 bases, with 14 bases between them. The CDR3 totals 15 residues. The CDR3, as DNA: TGTGCCAGCAGCTCTACCGGAAGTGGAGGAAACACCATATATTTT. The encoded protein is CASSSTGSGGNTIYF.

The table lists this clonotype with a few counts. The chain is built from TRBV10-2 and TRBJ2-7; 11 nucleotides align to TRBD2. In germline, CDR1 is WSHSY, CDR2 SAAADI. V shed 7 bases, J shed 2 bases, and the junction held 4 bases outside the gene matches. The CDR3 is 14 amino acids. Here the CDR3 DNA reads TGCGCCAGCACTAATAGCGGGGGGGCCTACGAGCAGTACTTC. The encoded protein is CASTNSGGAYEQYF.

The chain combines TRBV5-1 with TRBJ1-5, with D possibly being TRBD1 (5 bases). The germline V gene encodes CDR1 SGHRS and CDR2 YFSETQ. Deletions cut 4 bases from V and 5 bases from J, with 13 bases between. This CDR3 region has 14 residues. CDR3 nucleotides: TGCGCCAGCAGCACCCGTGGGGGGGATCAGCCCCAGCATTTT. This sequence encodes CASSTRGGDQPQHF. The whole variable domain, filled in from reference TRBV5-1 and TRBJ1-5, reads KAGVTQTPRYLIKTRGQQVTLSCSPISGHRSVSWYQQTPGQGLQFLFEYFSETQRNKGNFPGRFSGRQFSNSRSEMNVSTLELGDSALYLCASSTRGGDQPQHFGDGTRLSIL.

The V call is TRBV10-2, the J call TRBJ1-2; D is unclear. Trimming took off 7 bases at V and 5 bases at J, with 17 bases between the two ends. The CDR3 is made up of 14 amino acids. The germline CDR1 and CDR2 sequences are WSHSY and SAAADI. This CDR3 is CASTAGESTYGYTF. CDR3 sequence (DNA): TGCGCCAGCACCGCCGGAGAATCGACTTATGGCTACACCTTC.

This clonotype was recorded many times. The chain uses TRBV7-2 and TRBJ1-1; D not resolved. CDR3 length: 13 amino acids. Trimming cost V 5 bases and J 8 bases, with 15 bases left between them. Germline-derived CDR1 and CDR2 are SGHTA and FQGNSA. The CDR3 here is CASSKPAGREAFF. As DNA, the CDR3 is TGTGCCAGCAGCAAACCGGCCGGGCGGGAAGCTTTCTTT.

A few counts support this clonotype. The rearrangement joins TRBV29-1 to TRBJ2-5, with TRBD1 matching over 10 bases. The ends lost 6 bases at V and 5 bases at J; junction bases unmatched: 9. The CDR3 sequence is 14 residues long. Germline lookup yields CDR1 SQVTM and CDR2 ANQGSEA. CDR3 coding DNA: TGCAGCGTCTGGGGGGGACAGGGGTTTGAGACCCAGTACTTC. Translated: CSVWGGQGFETQYF.

The rearrangement joins TRBV20-1 to TRBJ2-7, with TRBD2 identical over 9 bases. Germline V CDR1 and CDR2: DFQATT, SNEGSKA (reference sequence). Losses at the gene ends were 7 bases for V and 3 bases for J; bases not matched to a gene: 10. The CDR3 contains 14 residues. The CDR3 loop reads CSGRGGVDNYEQYF. CDR3 sequence (DNA): TGCAGTGGGCGGGGGGGCGTCGACAACTACGAGCAGTACTTC.

This clonotype was counted at least ten times. The CDR3 DNA is TGCGCCAGCAGCGGAAGGGTGTTTGCAGAGACCCAGTACTTC. Translating it yields CASSGRVFAETQYF. The chain carries TRBV4-1 and TRBJ2-5; D is unclear. Germline CDR1 reads MGHRA; CDR2 reads YSYEKL. Trimming removed 5 bases at V and 4 bases at J, with 14 bases between. The CDR3 is 14 residues long.

The rearrangement uses TRBV20-1 and TRBJ2-7; D call uncertain. This CDR3 is 16 amino acids long. Germline CDR1 reads DFQATT; CDR2 reads SNEGSKA (reference sequence). Trimming pared 0 bases from V and 0 bases from J, leaving 15 bases between. The DNA of the CDR3 is TGCAGTGCTAGAGACCCGGTGCCCGCCTCCTCCTACGAGCAGTACTTC. Translating gives CSARDPVPASSYEQYF.

V usage is TRBV10-3 and J usage is TRBJ2-7; 9 bases align to TRBD2. The V segment lost 10 bases and the J segment 0 bases; nucleotides outside the gene matches: 4. The CDR3 sequence is 13 residues long. The V gene's germline CDR1 is ENHRY and CDR2 SYGVKD. DNA of the CDR3: TGTGCCAGCAGACTAGCGGACTCCTACGAGCAGTACTTC. It encodes CASRLADSYEQYF.

The gene calls are TRBV7-9 and TRBJ1-5; D is unresolved. Germline CDR1 and CDR2: SEHNR and FQNEAQ (reference sequence). The CDR3 covers 15 residues. Trimming pared 5 bases from V and 6 bases from J, leaving 17 bases between. The CDR3 region is CASSHRGVEGQPQHF. As DNA, the CDR3 is TGTGCCAGCAGCCACCGGGGTGTGGAGGGTCAGCCCCAGCATTTT. The variable domain in full, with the rest retrieved from reference TRBV7-9 and TRBJ1-5, is DTGVSQNPRHKITKRGQNVTFRCDPISEHNRLYWYRQTLGQGPEFLTYFQNEAQLEKSRLLSDRFSAERPKGSFSTLEIQRTEQGDSAMYLCASSHRGVEGQPQHFGDGTRLSIL.

V gene TRBV9 combines with J gene TRBJ2-2, with a weak D call TRBD2 (7 bases). V was pared by 4 bases and J by 3 bases, with 16 bases between. CDR3 length equals 16 residues. Germline lookup yields CDR1 SGDLS and CDR2 YYNGEE. Written as DNA, the CDR3 is TGTGCCAGCAGCTCAGGGGTGGCGGGGGACACCGGGGAGCTGTTTTTT. Protein sequence: CASSSGVAGDTGELFF.

V and J are TRBV2 and TRBJ2-5; 10 bases fit TRBD1. The V gene end was trimmed by 4 bases and the J gene end by 1 base; junction bases not matched to a gene: 6. The CDR3 sequence is 16 residues long. Germline assignment: CDR1 SNHLY and CDR2 FYNNEI. The CDR3 spells CASSGGTGDPQETQYF. As DNA, the CDR3 is TGTGCCAGCAGTGGAGGGACAGGGGACCCCCAAGAGACCCAGTACTTC.

The CDR3 loop reads CASTQTGRGATEAFF. CDR3 DNA: TGTGCCAGCACTCAAACCGGTAGAGGGGCCACTGAAGCTTTCTTT. The chain couples TRBV7-9 to TRBJ1-1, with a weak D call TRBD1 (5 bases). This CDR3 has 15 amino acids. The germline gives CDR1 SEHNR, CDR2 FQNEAQ (reference sequence). Trimming removed 7 bases at V and 4 bases at J, with 19 bases between.

This clonotype was counted a few times. The CDR3: CASSKSGFSNEKLFF. CDR3 coding DNA: TGCGCCAGCAGCAAATCAGGATTCTCCAATGAAAAACTGTTTTTT. The V and J genes are TRBV4-1 and TRBJ1-4; D is uncertain. V was cut by 5 bases and J by 5 bases, with 15 bases left in between. CDR1 is MGHRA, CDR2 YSYEKL, per germline. There are 15 residues in the CDR3.

This clonotype was counted only a few times. At one boundary the junction diverges from the germline segment, which might be a read error. This chain's CDR3 is CASSQGTMFRTVNTEVFF. In nucleotides, the CDR3 is TGCGCCAGCAGCCAAGGTACGATGTTTAGAACGGTGAACACTGAAGTTTTCTTT. V is TRBV4-1 and J is TRBJ1-1, with D unresolved. CDR3 length: 18 amino acids. The germline V gene encodes CDR1 MGHRA and CDR2 YSYEKL.

The J gene is TRBJ2-2, the V gene TRBV20-1; the D is unclear. In germline, CDR1 is DFQATT, CDR2 SNEGSKA (reference sequence). The V and J ends lost 2 bases and 3 bases respectively, with 4 bases between them. The CDR3 totals 12 residues. The CDR3 spells CSARRYTGELFF. The CDR3, as DNA: TGCAGTGCTAGACGGTACACCGGGGAGCTGTTTTTT.

This chain links TRBV4-3 with TRBJ2-7; 7 bases are a match to TRBD2. This CDR3 is 16 amino acids long. V shed 2 bases, J shed 3 bases, and the junction held 10 bases outside the gene matches. Germline V gene sequence: CDR1 LGHNA, CDR2 YSLEER. CDR3 in amino acids: CASSQRWGGNGYEQYF. In nucleotides, the CDR3 is TGCGCCAGCAGCCAAAGGTGGGGGGGGAACGGCTACGAGCAGTACTTC.

This clonotype was counted ten times or more. The gene calls are TRBV27 and TRBJ1-5, with no clear D. The CDR3 loop spans 13 amino acids. Germline V gene lookup returns CDR1 MNHEY and CDR2 SMNVEV (reference sequence). V lost 6 bases and J 0 bases, leaving 6 bases between the germline ends. The chain's CDR3 is CASSLGSNQPQHF. CDR3 DNA sequence: TGTGCCAGCAGCTTAGGTAGCAATCAGCCCCAGCATTTT.

The chain recombines TRBV7-2 with TRBJ1-1, with a possible D match to TRBD1 (5 bases). Trimming took off 2 bases at V and 6 bases at J, with 10 bases between the two ends. The CDR3 consists of 13 residues. Germline V gene data show CDR1 as SGHTA and CDR2 as FQGNSA. The CDR3 coding sequence is TGTGCCAGCAGCTTACAACAGGTCGCTGAAGCTTTCTTT. Its translation is CASSLQQVAEAFF. The full variable domain, completed using reference TRBV7-2 and TRBJ1-1, is GAGVSQSPSNKVTEKGKDVELRCDPISGHTALYWYRQSLGQGLEFLIYFQGNSAPDKSGLPSDRFSAERTGGSVSTLTIQRTQQEDSAVYLCASSLQQVAEAFFGQGTRLTVV.

The sample holds many counts of this clonotype. The rearrangement uses TRBV7-9 and TRBJ2-7; perhaps TRBD1 as D (6 bases). The CDR3 extends over 15 amino acids. Germline V gives CDR1 SEHNR, CDR2 FQNEAQ (reference sequence). The germline V and J ends were trimmed by 1 base and 2 bases, with 12 bases remaining between them. The CDR3 coding sequence is TGTGCCAGCAGCTTAGGGGGACATACGCCCTACGAGCAGTACTTC. It codes for CASSLGGHTPYEQYF. The full variable domain, rest sourced from reference TRBV7-9 and TRBJ2-7, is DTGVSQNPRHKITKRGQNVTFRCDPISEHNRLYWYRQTLGQGPEFLTYFQNEAQLEKSRLLSDRFSAERPKGSFSTLEIQRTEQGDSAMYLCASSLGGHTPYEQYFGPGTRLTVT.

This clonotype has a handful of counts. The V and J genes are TRBV2 and TRBJ1-2, with 11 bases fitting TRBD1. This CDR3 has 13 amino acids. Germline V lookup: CDR1 SNHLY, CDR2 FYNNEI. Losses at the gene ends were 7 bases for V and 5 bases for J; bases not matched to a gene: 3. The CDR3 nucleotides are TGTGCCAGCACGGGACAGGGGGATTATGGCTACACCTTC. It translates to CASTGQGDYGYTF.

This clonotype was seen a handful of times. This likely comes from a read error, as the CDR3 has no conserved phenylalanine or tryptophan at its end. It is unclear where the CDR3 begins or ends on the DNA, so no DNA is shown, and the CDR3 is as TCRdb lists it. This chain links TRBV5-5 with TRBJ1-6. Germline loops: CDR1 SGHKS, CDR2 YYEKEE (reference sequence). The CDR3 has 11 residues if both end residues are counted. The CDR3 sequence: CASNVAAATNY.

At least ten counts were recorded for this clonotype. The chain employs TRBV7-9 and TRBJ2-7; 9 nucleotides agree with TRBD2. V was pared by 5 bases and J by 0 bases, with 5 bases of the junction left unmatched. The CDR3 has 15 residues. Germline values: CDR1 SEHNR, CDR2 FQNEAQ (reference sequence). The CDR3: CASSRTSAFSYEQYF. DNA of the CDR3: TGTGCCAGCAGCCGGACTAGCGCCTTCTCCTACGAGCAGTACTTC.